These 6 T cell receptor beta chains share one sample of origin, sequenced in a study of a mutant IDH1 vaccine in newly diagnosed glioma. The assay was immunoSEQ multiplex PCR, and TCRdb's table has in-frame clones only and misses some. Here the sample spans roughly 35,000 clones, about 85% being singletons. The time point was: baseline, week 1 (first vaccination visit). The treatment: pre-vaccination baseline after standard-of-care therapy. The sequencing used PBMCs, collected from a glioma patient treated with radiotherapy, temozolomide or both. Every receptor here comes from a woman aged 40 to 50 with glioma.

This chain connects TRBV10-3 to TRBJ2-7; D gene uncertain. This CDR3 region has 12 residues. V gave up 11 bases and J gave up 2 bases, with 13 bases separating them. From germline, CDR1 is ENHRY and CDR2 SYGVKD. As DNA, the CDR3 is TGTGCCTCCGCCCGGCAAACCTACGAGCAGTACTTC. Protein sequence: CASARQTYEQYF.

This chain connects TRBV13 to TRBJ1-2; maybe TRBD1 (5 bases). Trimming cost V 4 bases and J 1 base, with 7 bases left between them. This CDR3 has 13 amino acids. Germline V gives CDR1 PRHDT, CDR2 FYEKMQ (reference sequence). The CDR3 DNA follows: TGTGCCAGCAGCTGGGGGGATAACTATGGCTACACCTTC. Its protein is CASSWGDNYGYTF.

The rearrangement links TRBV19 to TRBJ1-1; TRBD1 is a possible D gene (5 bases). V gave up 3 bases and J gave up 4 bases, with 6 bases separating them. Germline assignment: CDR1 LNHDA and CDR2 SQIVND (reference sequence). The CDR3 sequence is 12 residues long. DNA of the CDR3: TGTGCCAGTAGTATTGACAGCACTGAAGCTTTCTTT. Translated: CASSIDSTEAFF.

A few counts support this clone. This chain uses TRBV5-1 with TRBJ1-1; no reliable D call. Germline values: CDR1 SGHRS, CDR2 YFSETQ. The V end lost 0 bases, the J end lost 3 bases, and 6 bases lay between the germline ends. This CDR3 has 13 amino acids. The CDR3 bases are TGCGCCAGCAGCTTGGGGGGAGACACTGAAGCTTTCTTT. Translating it yields CASSLGGDTEAFF.

The chain has TRBV7-9 and TRBJ2-1, with 12 bases aligning to TRBD2. This CDR3 is built from 12 residues. From germline, CDR1 is SEHNR and CDR2 FQNEAQ (reference sequence). V was pared by 5 bases and J by 15 bases, with 5 bases of the junction left unmatched. Here the CDR3 reads CASSPTSGSRFF. The CDR3 DNA reads as TGTGCCAGCAGCCCGACTAGCGGGAGCCGGTTCTTC. Full variable domain (rest looked up from reference TRBV7-9 and TRBJ2-1): DTGVSQNPRHKITKRGQNVTFRCDPISEHNRLYWYRQTLGQGPEFLTYFQNEAQLEKSRLLSDRFSAERPKGSFSTLEIQRTEQGDSAMYLCASSPTSGSRFFGPGTRLTVL.

This clone has a handful of counts. This rearrangement joins TRBV6-9 to TRBJ1-5, with D unresolved. V dropped 4 bases and J dropped 4 bases, with 11 bases sitting between them. The CDR3 runs to 14 residues. Germline V lookup: CDR1 MNHGY, CDR2 SVAAGI. CDR3 sequence (DNA): TGTGCCAGCAGTTCCCGAAAAGGGAATCAGCCCCAGCATTTT. It is translated as CASSSRKGNQPQHF.